A single sample gave rise to the 30 T cell receptor beta chains below, sequenced in a study of blood T cell repertoires in COVID-19. Using immunoSEQ multiplex PCR, the repertoire was profiled, and TCRdb retains in-frame clones only, with some absent. The sample yields around 300,000 clones, approximately 90% seen once. What was sequenced was peripheral blood. Receptor source: a woman aged 40 to 50 with acute or convalescent COVID-19.

V gene TRBV5-1 combines with J gene TRBJ2-3; 13 bases agree with TRBD2. The J segment lost 4 bases and the V segment lost 3 bases, leaving 8 bases of the junction unmatched. This CDR3 region has 17 residues. Per the germline V gene, CDR1 is SGHRS and CDR2 is YFSETQ. CDR3 region: CASSYTSGGAKSDTQYF. The CDR3 DNA reads as TGCGCCAGCAGCTATACTAGCGGGGGGGCCAAATCAGATACGCAGTATTTT.

Only a few counts were recorded for this clone. This chain connects TRBV7-9 to TRBJ2-1; the match to TRBD1 covers 11 bases. The V gene end was trimmed by 3 bases and the J gene end by 6 bases; junction bases not matched to a gene: 4. The CDR3 is 15 residues long. CDR1 is SEHNR and CDR2 is FQNEAQ in the germline V gene (reference sequence). CDR3 amino acids: CASSFRDRGSNEQFF. DNA of the CDR3: TGTGCCAGCAGCTTTAGGGACAGGGGGAGCAATGAGCAGTTCTTC.

The gene calls are TRBV4-1 and TRBJ2-2, with D maybe TRBD1 (6 bases). Germline CDR1 MGHRA, CDR2 YSYEKL. Trimming stripped 0 bases from V and 5 bases from J, with 10 bases between. There are 15 residues in the CDR3. The CDR3 DNA follows: TGCGCCAGCAGCCAAGAAAGGGGGTTGACCGGGGAGCTGTTTTTT. Translated: CASSQERGLTGELFF.

V gene TRBV9 combines with J gene TRBJ2-6, with TRBD1 matching over 7 bases. V was pared by 0 bases and J by 0 bases, with 3 bases of the junction left unmatched. The V gene's germline CDR1 is SGDLS and CDR2 YYNGEE. The CDR3 spans 17 residues. This chain's CDR3 is CASSVAPGGSGANVLTF. The CDR3 nucleotides are TGTGCCAGCAGCGTAGCCCCAGGGGGCTCTGGGGCCAACGTCCTGACTTTC.

The chain couples TRBV6-1 to TRBJ1-5; tentative D call: TRBD1 (5 bases). V lost 3 bases and J 6 bases, leaving 15 bases between the germline ends. This CDR3 spans 15 amino acids. CDR1 is MNHNS, CDR2 SASEGT, per germline. The CDR3: CASSDGPPGGQPQHF. For the CDR3, the DNA is TGTGCCAGCAGTGACGGCCCACCCGGGGGTCAGCCCCAGCATTTT.

J is TRBJ1-1 and V is TRBV30; maybe TRBD1 (5 bases). With 5 bases removed from V and 7 bases from J, the gap between germline ends came to 11 bases. CDR3 length: 11 amino acids. The germline CDR1 and CDR2 sequences are GTSNPN and SVGIG (reference sequence). The CDR3: CAWAGRREAFF. CDR3 DNA sequence: TGTGCCTGGGCAGGGCGCCGTGAAGCTTTCTTT.

V gene TRBV6-1 combines with J gene TRBJ1-6; 11 nucleotides line up with TRBD1. Germline values: CDR1 MNHNS, CDR2 SASEGT. This CDR3 has 16 residues. V shed 3 bases and J 7 bases; nucleotides not matched to a gene: 5. CDR3 bases: TGTGCCAGCAGTGACCAATGGACAGGGGGCAATTCACCCCTCCACTTT. The encoded protein is CASSDQWTGGNSPLHF.

The chain combines TRBV6-5 with TRBJ1-3; 7 nucleotides line up with TRBD1. The CDR3 totals 14 residues. Germline loops: CDR1 MNHEY, CDR2 SVGAGI. V trimming: 6 bases; J trimming: 1 base; junction bases outside the gene matches: 3. As DNA, the CDR3 is TGTGCCAGCAGACCGACAGGGTCTGGAAACACCATATATTTT. This encodes CASRPTGSGNTIYF.

The chain combines TRBV11-2 with TRBJ1-5; D not certain. The V end lost 5 bases, the J end lost 7 bases, and 12 bases lay between the germline ends. This CDR3 is built from 13 residues. The germline V gene has CDR1 SGHAT and CDR2 FQNNGV. This CDR3 reads CASSLSLEQPQHF. The CDR3 coding sequence is TGTGCCAGCAGCCTCTCCCTCGAGCAGCCCCAGCATTTT.

The genes are TRBV9 and TRBJ1-3; D remains unclear. Germline CDR1 and CDR2: SGDLS and YYNGEE. The CDR3 contains 16 residues. V lost 0 bases, J lost 4 bases, and 14 bases lay in between. The CDR3 DNA reads TGTGCCAGCAGCGTAGGTAATCCGGGTGTCGGAAACACCATATATTTT. It encodes CASSVGNPGVGNTIYF.

The genes are TRBV5-1 and TRBJ1-1; possibly TRBD1 for D (5 bases). The germline V gene encodes CDR1 SGHRS and CDR2 YFSETQ. The CDR3 is 13 amino acids. V lost 4 bases, J lost 3 bases, and 10 bases lay in between. CDR3 region: CASSNWGDTEAFF. The DNA for the CDR3 is TGCGCCAGCAGCAATTGGGGCGACACTGAAGCTTTCTTT. The variable domain in full, with the rest retrieved from reference TRBV5-1 and TRBJ1-1, is KAGVTQTPRYLIKTRGQQVTLSCSPISGHRSVSWYQQTPGQGLQFLFEYFSETQRNKGNFPGRFSGRQFSNSRSEMNVSTLELGDSALYLCASSNWGDTEAFFGQGTRLTVV.

The chain uses TRBV7-6 and TRBJ1-1; 8 nucleotides agree with TRBD1. The CDR3 spans 18 residues. V shed 1 base and J 3 bases; nucleotides not matched to a gene: 13. Germline values: CDR1 SGHVS, CDR2 FNYEAQ. The CDR3 DNA is TGTGCCAGCAGCTTAGGTCCCGCTACAGGGGGATTTTACACTGAAGCTTTCTTT. Its protein product is CASSLGPATGGFYTEAFF.

This clone was recorded a few times. V is TRBV5-4 and J is TRBJ2-1, with TRBD2 identical over 8 bases. CDR1 is SGHNT, CDR2 YYREEE, per germline (reference sequence). Losses at the gene ends were 5 bases for V and 0 bases for J; bases not matched to a gene: 4. The CDR3 is 15 amino acids. For the CDR3, the DNA is TGTGCCAGCAGTCTCGGGGGGGCCTCCTACAATGAGCAGTTCTTC. Translated, it gives CASSLGGASYNEQFF.

The chain links TRBV15 to TRBJ2-3, with D possibly matching TRBD2 (6 bases). CDR1 is LNHNV and CDR2 is YYDKDF in the germline V gene (reference sequence). V was clipped by 0 bases and J by 1 base, with 14 bases between them. This CDR3 contains 17 residues. CDR3 residues: CATSRDEGTRGTDTQYF. The CDR3 DNA follows: TGTGCCACCAGCAGAGATGAGGGGACTCGAGGCACAGATACGCAGTATTTT.

This chain joins TRBV30 and TRBJ2-1, with 9 positions matching TRBD1. The CDR3 has 15 amino acids. Looked up from germline, CDR1 is GTSNPN and CDR2 is SVGIG (reference sequence). The trim removed 2 bases at V and 11 bases at J, leaving 13 bases unmatched. The CDR3 DNA follows: TGTGCCTGGAGTTGGGGACAGGGTGAAGTAAAGAAGCAGTTCTTC. Translation gives CAWSWGQGEVKKQFF.

The CDR3 sequence is CAISEDGVVMDQPQHF. Here the CDR3 DNA reads TGTGCCATCAGTGAGGACGGGGTGGTGATGGATCAGCCCCAGCATTTT. V usage is TRBV10-3 and J usage is TRBJ1-5; D unresolved. Germline assignment: CDR1 ENHRY and CDR2 SYGVKD. The length of the CDR3 is 16 residues. Trimming took off 2 bases at V and 5 bases at J, with 16 bases between the two ends.

The J gene is TRBJ2-1, the V gene TRBV5-1; 10 bases line up with TRBD1. Per the germline V gene, CDR1 is SGHRS and CDR2 is YFSETQ. This CDR3 comprises 18 residues. V lost 3 bases to trimming and J lost 2 bases; unmatched junction nucleotides: 11. The CDR3 nucleotides are TGCGCCAGCAGCTCGGGGACAGGGGACCTACTAGCCTACAATGAGCAGTTCTTC. This gives the protein CASSSGTGDLLAYNEQFF.

This clone was seen once. This chain links TRBV11-3 with TRBJ2-1; 10 positions match TRBD2. The CDR3 has 15 residues. V lost 5 bases to trimming and J lost 5 bases; unmatched junction nucleotides: 6. The germline gives CDR1 SGHNT, CDR2 YENEEA. The DNA for the CDR3 is TGTGCCAGCAGCGAAACTAGCGGGGCTAACAATGAGCAGTTCTTC. Protein product: CASSETSGANNEQFF.

This clone was seen more than once but under ten times. The J gene is TRBJ2-2, the V gene TRBV6-6, with 9 positions matching TRBD1. Losses at the gene ends were 6 bases for V and 4 bases for J; bases not matched to a gene: 6. Germline V lookup: CDR1 MNHNY, CDR2 SVGAGI (reference sequence). CDR3 length: 15 amino acids. The CDR3 region is CASRLGQGSTGELFF. In nucleotides, the CDR3 is TGTGCCAGCAGACTGGGACAGGGTTCCACCGGGGAGCTGTTTTTT.

The chain carries TRBV5-1 and TRBJ1-6; TRBD1 matches at 7 bases. Germline CDR1 SGHRS, CDR2 YFSETQ. The CDR3 is made up of 14 amino acids. V trimming: 4 bases; J trimming: 13 bases; junction bases outside the gene matches: 11. CDR3: CASSAGTADLPLHF. CDR3 in DNA: TGCGCCAGCAGCGCCGGGACAGCTGACTTGCCCCTCCACTTT.

The chain links TRBV6-5 to TRBJ1-2; tentative D call: TRBD1 (5 bases). The V end was cut by 4 bases, the J end by 5 bases, with 11 bases between. Germline lookup yields CDR1 MNHEY and CDR2 SVGAGI. This CDR3 has 13 residues. In nucleotides, the CDR3 is TGTGCCAGCAGTTCGGTCAGGGCTTATGGCTACACCTTC. Its translation: CASSSVRAYGYTF.

The chain combines TRBV10-3 with TRBJ2-1, with D perhaps TRBD2 (6 bases). V was pared by 10 bases and J by 8 bases, with 15 bases between. The length of the CDR3 is 12 residues. Germline CDR1 reads ENHRY; CDR2 reads SYGVKD. CDR3 DNA: TGTGCCACCTCGACTAGTTGGGATGAGCAGTTCTTC. As protein: CATSTSWDEQFF.

This clone showed up just once. The chain carries TRBV5-1 and TRBJ2-3; 14 positions match TRBD2. The germline V gene encodes CDR1 SGHRS and CDR2 YFSETQ. The CDR3 has 16 amino acids. With V trimmed by 4 bases and J by 6 bases, 7 bases remained unmatched. CDR3 sequence: CASSPGTSGGRDTQYF. The CDR3 DNA follows: TGCGCCAGCAGCCCTGGGACTAGCGGGGGTCGGGATACGCAGTATTTT.

The chain links TRBV2 to TRBJ1-4, with D possibly being TRBD1 (5 bases). V was trimmed by 6 bases and J by 6 bases, leaving 14 bases between them. CDR3 size: 14 residues. Germline CDR1 SNHLY, CDR2 FYNNEI. The chain's CDR3 is CASRGGESYEKLFF. The CDR3 nucleotides are TGTGCCAGCAGGGGGGGGGAGAGCTATGAAAAACTGTTTTTT.

V usage is TRBV6-5 and J usage is TRBJ1-1; no definite D call. Germline V gives CDR1 MNHEY, CDR2 SVGAGI. The CDR3 extends over 13 amino acids. The V end was cut by 7 bases, the J end by 2 bases, with 11 bases between. The CDR3 DNA reads TGTGCCAGCATAGACACAATCAACACTGAAGCTTTCTTT. Translated, it gives CASIDTINTEAFF.

The chain joins TRBV12-3 or TRBV12-4 to TRBJ1-2; D uncertain. Trimming shortened V by 6 bases and J by 0 bases, and 5 bases separated the two germline ends. The CDR3 extends over 12 amino acids. The chain's CDR3 is CASRTSNYGYTF. For the CDR3, the DNA is TGTGCCAGCAGGACATCTAACTATGGCTACACCTTC.

This sequence joins TRBV12-3 or TRBV12-4 and TRBJ2-2, with D possibly being TRBD2 (5 bases). The CDR3 is 13 residues long. Trimming took 7 bases from V and 2 from J, leaving 8 bases between them. The CDR3 protein is CASNRGNTGELFF. CDR3 DNA sequence: TGTGCCAGCAATCGGGGAAACACCGGGGAGCTGTTTTTT.

The V and J genes are TRBV30 and TRBJ2-7, with 8 bases aligning to TRBD1. The germline CDR1 and CDR2 sequences are GTSNPN and SVGIG (reference sequence). With V trimmed by 0 bases and J by 6 bases, 7 bases remained unmatched. This CDR3 contains 14 residues. DNA of the CDR3: TGTGCCTGGAGTGTACTGGACAGGGAGGCCGAGCAGTACGTC. As protein: CAWSVLDREAEQYV.

The chain carries TRBV24-1 and TRBJ1-2; 7 bases are a match to TRBD1. The CDR3 is 15 amino acids. Losses at the gene ends were 2 bases for V and 2 bases for J; bases not matched to a gene: 4. Looked up from germline, CDR1 is KGHDR and CDR2 is SFDVKD. The CDR3 spells CATSDWTGQNYGYTF. CDR3 DNA sequence: TGTGCCACCAGTGATTGGACGGGACAGAACTATGGCTACACCTTC.

The rearrangement joins TRBV6-2 or TRBV6-3 to TRBJ2-7; no clear D gene. The CDR3 extends over 16 amino acids. Trimming took off 2 bases at V and 2 bases at J, with 16 bases between the two ends. Germline-derived CDR1 and CDR2 are MNHEY and SVGEGT. The CDR3 nucleotides read TGTGCCAGCAGTTACCCCGGGTTGTCAGCGCCCTACGAGCAGTACGTC. This translates into CASSYPGLSAPYEQYV.